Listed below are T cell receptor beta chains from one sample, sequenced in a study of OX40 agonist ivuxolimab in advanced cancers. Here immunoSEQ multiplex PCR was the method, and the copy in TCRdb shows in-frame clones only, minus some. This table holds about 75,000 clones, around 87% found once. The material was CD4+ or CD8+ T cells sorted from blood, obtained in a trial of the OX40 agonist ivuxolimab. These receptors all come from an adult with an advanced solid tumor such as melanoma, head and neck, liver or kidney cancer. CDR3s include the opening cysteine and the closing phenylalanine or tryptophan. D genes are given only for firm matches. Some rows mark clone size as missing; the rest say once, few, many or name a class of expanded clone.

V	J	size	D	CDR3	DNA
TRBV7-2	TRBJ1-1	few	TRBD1	CASSLWTGGGTEAFF	TGTGCCAGCAGCCTTTGGACAGGGGGAGGCACTGAAGCTTTCTTT
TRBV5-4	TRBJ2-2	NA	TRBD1	CASSVTGVNTGELFF	TGTGCCAGCAGCGTAACAGGGGTAAACACCGGGGAGCTGTTTTTT
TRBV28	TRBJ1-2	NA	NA	CASSFIASYGYTF	TGTGCCAGCAGTTTTATCGCTAGCTATGGCTACACCTTC
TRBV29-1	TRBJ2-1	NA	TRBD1	CSAGQYNNEQFF	TGCAGCGCGGGACAGTATAACAATGAGCAGTTCTTC
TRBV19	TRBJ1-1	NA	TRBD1	CASSIRGTEAFF	TGTGCCAGTAGTATCAGGGGGACGGAAGCTTTCTTT
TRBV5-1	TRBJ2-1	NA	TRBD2	CASSPGTSGVNQFF	TGCGCCAGCAGCCCCGGGACTAGCGGGGTCAATCAGTTCTTC
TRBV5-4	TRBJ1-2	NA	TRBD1	CASRQGANNYGYTF	TGTGCCAGCAGACAGGGGGCAAACAACTATGGCTACACCTTC
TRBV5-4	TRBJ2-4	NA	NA	CASSLGGVKDIQYF	TGTGCCAGCAGCTTGGGGGGCGTAAAGGACATTCAGTACTTC
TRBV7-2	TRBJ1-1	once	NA	CASSLAAVNTEAFF	TGTGCCAGCAGCTTAGCTGCAGTGAACACTGAAGCTTTCTTT
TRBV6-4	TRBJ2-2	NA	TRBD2	CASSQLAGVTTGELFF	TGTGCCAGCAGTCAACTAGCGGGGGTTACCACCGGGGAGCTGTTTTTT
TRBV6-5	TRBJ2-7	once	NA	CASGVYEQYF	TGTGCCAGCGGCGTCTACGAGCAGTACTTC
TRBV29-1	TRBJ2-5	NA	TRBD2	CSARSGGVRETQYF	TGCAGCGCTAGGAGTGGGGGGGTGAGGGAGACCCAGTACTTC
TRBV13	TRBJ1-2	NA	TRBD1	CASSLARGLDYGYTF	TGTGCCAGCAGCTTAGCCAGGGGGTTAGACTATGGCTACACCTTC
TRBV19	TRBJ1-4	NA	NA	CASSINEKLFF	TGTGCCAGTAGTATAAATGAAAAACTGTTTTTT
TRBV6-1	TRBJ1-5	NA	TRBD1	CASSENRGGNQPQHF	TGTGCCAGCAGTGAAAACAGGGGTGGCAATCAGCCCCAGCATTTT
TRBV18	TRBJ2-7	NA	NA	CASSPFAYEQYF	TGTGCCAGCTCACCATTCGCATACGAGCAGTACTTC
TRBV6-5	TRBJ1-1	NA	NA	CASSRGALKGPEAFF	TGTGCCAGCAGTAGGGGGGCCTTAAAGGGGCCTGAAGCTTTCTTT
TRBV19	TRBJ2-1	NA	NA	CASSMGGLSYNEQFF	TGTGCCAGTAGTATGGGGGGTCTCTCCTACAATGAGCAGTTCTTC
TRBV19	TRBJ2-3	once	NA	CASSITDTQYF	TGTGCCAGTAGTATCACAGATACGCAGTATTTT
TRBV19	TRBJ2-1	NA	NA	CASSISNYNEQFF	TGTGCCAGTAGTATCTCGAACTACAATGAGCAGTTCTTC
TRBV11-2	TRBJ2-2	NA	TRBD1	CASSLLGGRTGELFF	TGTGCCAGCAGCTTACTAGGGGGCCGGACCGGGGAGCTGTTTTTT
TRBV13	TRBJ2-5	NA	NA	CASSPTADETQYF	TGTGCCAGCAGCCCGACTGCTGACGAGACCCAGTACTTC
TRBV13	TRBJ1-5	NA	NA	CASSVKQGRDQPQHF	TGTGCCAGCAGCGTAAAACAGGGAAGGGATCAGCCCCAGCATTTT
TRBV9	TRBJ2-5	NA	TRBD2	CASSVDPSGRAVETQYF	TGTGCCAGCAGCGTAGATCCGAGCGGGAGGGCCGTAGAGACCCAGTACTTC
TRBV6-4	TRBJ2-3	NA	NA	CASSEGGQTQYF	TGTGCCAGCAGTGAGGGCGGCCAGACGCAGTATTTT
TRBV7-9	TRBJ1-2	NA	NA	CASSPSGAGGYTF	TGTGCCAGCAGCCCCTCGGGGGCGGGTGGCTACACCTTC
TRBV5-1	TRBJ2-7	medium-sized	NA	CASSQDIRYEQYF	TGCGCCAGCAGCCAGGACATCCGCTACGAGCAGTACTTC
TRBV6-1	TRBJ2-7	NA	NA	CASRGNRVGRDEQYF	TGTGCCAGCAGGGGGAACAGGGTAGGAAGGGACGAGCAGTACTTC
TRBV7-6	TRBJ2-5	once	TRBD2	CASSLLAGGPRVETQYF	TGTGCCAGCAGCTTACTAGCGGGAGGGCCGAGGGTAGAGACCCAGTACTTC
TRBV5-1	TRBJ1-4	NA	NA	CASSLRGTGEKLFF	TGCGCCAGCAGCTTGCGAGGAACAGGTGAAAAACTGTTTTTT
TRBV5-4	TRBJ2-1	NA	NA	CASRSTSHNEQFF	TGTGCCAGCAGGTCGACGAGCCACAATGAGCAGTTCTTC
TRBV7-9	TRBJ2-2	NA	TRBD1	CASSPGTGLTGELFF	TGTGCCAGCAGTCCCGGGACAGGGTTGACCGGGGAGCTGTTTTTT
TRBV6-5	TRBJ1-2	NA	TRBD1	CASSYSGQGSYGYTF	TGTGCCAGCAGTTACTCGGGACAGGGGAGCTATGGCTACACCTTC
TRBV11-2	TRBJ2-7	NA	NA	CASSLSGSSYEQYF	TGTGCCAGCAGCTTATCGGGTAGCTCCTACGAGCAGTACTTC
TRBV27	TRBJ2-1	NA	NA	CASSLWGLNEQFF	TGTGCCAGCAGTTTATGGGGCCTCAATGAGCAGTTCTTC
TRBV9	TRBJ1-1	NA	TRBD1	CASSVGGRGPMNTEAFF	TGTGCCAGCAGCGTAGGAGGCAGGGGGCCCATGAACACTGAAGCTTTCTTT
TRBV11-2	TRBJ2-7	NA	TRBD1	CASSSGTGWYEQYF	TGTGCCAGCAGCTCCGGGACAGGGTGGTACGAGCAGTACTTC